Given below is one T cell receptor (beta chain) in context. These data come from a study of T cells after yellow fever vaccination. Trimming pared 5 bases from V and 5 bases from J, leaving 13 bases between. This CDR3 contains 14 residues. In germline, CDR1 is SGHTA, CDR2 FQGNSA. TCRdb used MiXCR to reprocess the 5' RACE reads, holding one entry per CDR3 protein. The data show approximately 350,000 distinct CDR3 sequences, around a tenth seen once. The chain has TRBV7-2 and TRBJ2-4; TRBD1 or TRBD2 may be the D gene (5 bases each). The receptor comes from a man younger than 35 who received the YFV17D yellow fever vaccine. This material consisted of PBMCs, taken on the day of the first yellow fever vaccination. CDR3 coding DNA: TGTGCCAGCAGCCGCGGAGGCAGGGAAAACATTCAGTACTTC. Its translation is CASSRGGRENIQYF. The full variable domain, in which reference TRBV7-2 and TRBJ2-4 provide the parts outside the CDR3, is GAGVSQSPSNKVTEKGKDVELRCDPISGHTALYWYRQSLGQGLEFLIYFQGNSAPDKSGLPSDRFSAERTGGSVSTLTIQRTQQEDSAVYLCASSRGGRENIQYFGAGTRLSVL.